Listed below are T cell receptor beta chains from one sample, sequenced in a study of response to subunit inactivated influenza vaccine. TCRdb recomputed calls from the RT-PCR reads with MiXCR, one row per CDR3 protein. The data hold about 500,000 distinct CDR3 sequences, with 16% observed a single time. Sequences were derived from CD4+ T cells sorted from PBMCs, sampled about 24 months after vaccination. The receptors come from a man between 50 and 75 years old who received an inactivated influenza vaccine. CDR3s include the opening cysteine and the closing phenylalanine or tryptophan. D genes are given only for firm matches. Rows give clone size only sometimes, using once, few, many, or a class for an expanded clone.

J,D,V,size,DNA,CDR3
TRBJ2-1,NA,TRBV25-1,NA,TGTGCCAGCACCCGAGGGGCAGGGGCCTACAATGAGCAGTTCTTC,CASTRGAGAYNEQFF
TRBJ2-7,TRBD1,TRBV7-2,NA,TGTGCCAGCAGTCCACCGGGACAGACCTACGAGCAGTACTTC,CASSPPGQTYEQYF
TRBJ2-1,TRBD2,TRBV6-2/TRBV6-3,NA,TGTGCCAGCAGGCGTTCGGCGGGGGGTAGGGGCAATGAGCAGTTCTTC,CASRRSAGGRGNEQFF
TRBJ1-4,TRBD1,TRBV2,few,TGTGCCAGCAGTCGACAGGGAGCTCCTGAAAAACTGTTTTTT,CASSRQGAPEKLFF
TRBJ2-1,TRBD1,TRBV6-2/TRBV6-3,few,TGTGCCAGCAGCCCTCGGGACAGGGCTGCCCATGAGCAGTTCTTC,CASSPRDRAAHEQFF
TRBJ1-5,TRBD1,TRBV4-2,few,TGTGCCAGCAGCCAAGCAGGGGGTCAGCCCCAGCATTTT,CASSQAGGQPQHF
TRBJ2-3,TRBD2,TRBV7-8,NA,TGTGCCAGCAGCTTACCTAGCGGGAGGGCCCTAGTCACAGATACGCAGTATTTT,CASSLPSGRALVTDTQYF
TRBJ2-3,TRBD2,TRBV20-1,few,TGCAGTCTCCGGTCCGGGGGGTCAGATACGCAGTATTTT,CSLRSGGSDTQYF
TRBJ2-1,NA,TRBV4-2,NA,TGTGCCAGCAGCCATCAAAGTTACAATGAGCAGTTCTTC,CASSHQSYNEQFF
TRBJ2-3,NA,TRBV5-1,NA,TGCGCCAGCAGCTTGAACGGGCGCACAGATACGCAGTATTTT,CASSLNGRTDTQYF
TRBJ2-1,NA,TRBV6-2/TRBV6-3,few,TGTGCCAGCAGCCATGGGGTCGAGCAGTTCTTC,CASSHGVEQFF
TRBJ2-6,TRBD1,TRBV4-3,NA,TGCGCCAGCAGCCGTGGGACAGGTACCATCGGGGCCAACGTCCTGACTTTC,CASSRGTGTIGANVLTF
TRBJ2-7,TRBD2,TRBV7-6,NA,TGTGCCAGCAGCCCGATTGCAGGGCTAGCGGGCTACGAGCAGTACTTC,CASSPIAGLAGYEQYF
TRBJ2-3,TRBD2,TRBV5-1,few,TGCGCCAGCAGCTCCGGACTAGACACAGATACGCAGTATTTT,CASSSGLDTDTQYF
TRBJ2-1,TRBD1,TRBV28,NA,TGTGCCAGCACTCCTCCCACAGGGGGAGTCTACAATGAGCAGTTCTTC,CASTPPTGGVYNEQFF
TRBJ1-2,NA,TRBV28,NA,TGTGCCAGCAGTTTGGCCGGGCGCGGGGGTGGCTACACCTTC,CASSLAGRGGGYTF
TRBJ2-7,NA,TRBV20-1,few,TGCAGCGGAAATGAGGGAGGCTACGAGCAGTACTTC,CSGNEGGYEQYF
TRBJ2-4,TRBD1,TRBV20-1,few,TGCAGTGCTACAAACAGGGGAGCCAAAAACATTCAGTACTTC,CSATNRGAKNIQYF
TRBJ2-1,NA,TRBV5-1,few,TGCGCCAGCAGCTTCGACCGGGGTGAGCAGTTCTTC,CASSFDRGEQFF
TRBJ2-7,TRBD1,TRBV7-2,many,TGTGCCAGCAGCTCCGCCGGGACAGGGAGGGTCGAGCAGTACTTC,CASSSAGTGRVEQYF
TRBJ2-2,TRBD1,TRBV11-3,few,TGTGCCAGCAGCCATCGTGACAGGGCCACCAACACCGGGGAGCTGTTTTTT,CASSHRDRATNTGELFF
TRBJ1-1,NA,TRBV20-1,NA,TGCAGTGCTAGAGACAGGGCGACCCTCTACACTGAAGCTTTCTTT,CSARDRATLYTEAFF
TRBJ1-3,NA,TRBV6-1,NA,TGTGCCAGCTGGATGGGACGGTTCTCTGGAAACACCATATATTTT,CASWMGRFSGNTIYF
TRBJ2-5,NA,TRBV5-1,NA,TGCGCCAGCCGGCGGGACAGTTCCGTACAAGAGACCCAGTACTTC,CASRRDSSVQETQYF
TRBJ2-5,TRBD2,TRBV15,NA,TGTGCCACCAGCAGAGGACTTGCGGGAGGGGGGGAGACCCAGTACTTC,CATSRGLAGGGETQYF